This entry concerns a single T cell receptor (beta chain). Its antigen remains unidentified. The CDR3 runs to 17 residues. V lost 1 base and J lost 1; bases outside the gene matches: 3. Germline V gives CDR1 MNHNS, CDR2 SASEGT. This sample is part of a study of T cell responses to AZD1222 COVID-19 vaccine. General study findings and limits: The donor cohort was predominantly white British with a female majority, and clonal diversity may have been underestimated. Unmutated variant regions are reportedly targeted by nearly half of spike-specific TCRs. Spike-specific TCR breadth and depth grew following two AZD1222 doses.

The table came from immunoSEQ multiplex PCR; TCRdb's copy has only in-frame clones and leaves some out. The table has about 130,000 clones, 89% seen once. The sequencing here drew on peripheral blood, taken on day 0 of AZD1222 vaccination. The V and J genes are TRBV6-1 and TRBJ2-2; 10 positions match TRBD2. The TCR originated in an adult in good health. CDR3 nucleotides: TGTGCCAGCAGTGAAGTTATAGCGGGAGGGAACACCGGGGAGCTGTTTTTT. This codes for CASSEVIAGGNTGELFF.